Listed below are T cell receptor beta chains from one sample, sequenced in a study of T-cell reconstitution after alpha-beta-depleted transplantation in children. MiXCR, applied by TCRdb to the PCR reads, yields one record per CDR3 protein. The data contain under 750,000 distinct CDR3 sequences, more than 20% of them singletons. The specimen comprised PBMCs, mostly from graft donor cells, sampled 360 days after TCRalphabeta/CD19-depleted stem cell transplant. The receptors were gathered from a boy younger than two who had a stem cell transplant for acute myeloid leukemia, so the T cells may come from the graft donor. Each CDR3 is given with its conserved first and last residue. D genes are given only for firm matches. Clone size, where shown, is once, few, many, or a class for clones that have expanded.

j_gene: TRBJ2-1; v_gene: TRBV7-8; abundance: -; d_gene: -; CDR3nt: TGTGCCAGCAGCTCGGACGTACACAATGAGCAGTTCTTC; CDR3aa: CASSSDVHNEQFF
j_gene: TRBJ2-1; v_gene: TRBV21-1; abundance: many; d_gene: -; CDR3nt: TGTGCCAGCACGCGGGGGGGAGATAGGAATGAGCAGTTCTTC; CDR3aa: CASTRGGDRNEQFF
j_gene: TRBJ2-5; v_gene: TRBV29-1; abundance: -; d_gene: TRBD2; CDR3nt: TGCAGCGTCATACTAGCGGGGAGGCGCGAGACCCAGTACTTC; CDR3aa: CSVILAGRRETQYF
j_gene: TRBJ2-7; v_gene: TRBV6-2/TRBV6-3; abundance: -; d_gene: -; CDR3nt: TGTGCCAGCACCCACGCGGTGAGGGCCTACGAGCAGTACTTC; CDR3aa: CASTHAVRAYEQYF
j_gene: TRBJ1-3; v_gene: TRBV29-1; abundance: -; d_gene: -; CDR3nt: TGCAGGCCTGCAGGGAGAAGGTGTGGAAACACCATATATTTT; CDR3aa: CRPAGRRCGNTIYF
j_gene: TRBJ1-2; v_gene: TRBV5-1; abundance: once; d_gene: TRBD1; CDR3nt: TGCGCCAGCAGCTTGGAGGGGGCCCCCTGGGACAACCGGTGGGATGGCTACACCTTC; CDR3aa: CASSLEGAPWDNRWDGYTF
j_gene: TRBJ2-1; v_gene: TRBV4-3; abundance: few; d_gene: TRBD1; CDR3nt: TGCGCCAGCAGCCTACAAGGACAGGGGCCCTACAATGAGCAGTTCTTC; CDR3aa: CASSLQGQGPYNEQFF
j_gene: TRBJ2-1; v_gene: TRBV4-3; abundance: few; d_gene: TRBD2; CDR3nt: TGCGCCAGCAGCCAAACAGAGCGGGGTGCGTGGGATGAGCAGTTCTTC; CDR3aa: CASSQTERGAWDEQFF
j_gene: TRBJ2-3; v_gene: TRBV20-1; abundance: few; d_gene: -; CDR3nt: TGCAGTGCCCTGCGGGACTTAGTCGGCACAGATACGCAGTATTTT; CDR3aa: CSALRDLVGTDTQYF
j_gene: TRBJ2-1; v_gene: TRBV7-9; abundance: many; d_gene: TRBD1; CDR3nt: TGTGCCAGCAGCCCTACAGGGGCGTACAATGAGCAGTTCTTC; CDR3aa: CASSPTGAYNEQFF
j_gene: TRBJ2-5; v_gene: TRBV20-1; abundance: -; d_gene: TRBD2; CDR3nt: TGCAGTGCTAGACCGCGGGGGAGGGAGACCCAGTACTTC; CDR3aa: CSARPRGRETQYF
j_gene: TRBJ2-3; v_gene: TRBV20-1; abundance: few; d_gene: -; CDR3nt: TGCAGTGCTAGAGATACGCGCGGTCGCACAGATACGCAGTATTTT; CDR3aa: CSARDTRGRTDTQYF
j_gene: TRBJ1-5; v_gene: TRBV21-1; abundance: many; d_gene: -; CDR3nt: TGTGCCAGCAGCAAAGCGGATATAGGGCAGCCTAGGATTCCGGCCCAGCATTTT; CDR3aa: CASSKADIGQPRIPAQHF
j_gene: TRBJ2-5; v_gene: TRBV7-2; abundance: -; d_gene: -; CDR3nt: TGTGCCAGCAGCTTAAGGCCGGGGGCTGGTAGTGAGACCCAGTACTTC; CDR3aa: CASSLRPGAGSETQYF
j_gene: TRBJ1-2; v_gene: TRBV29-1; abundance: -; d_gene: TRBD1; CDR3nt: TGCAGCGTTACCGGGACAGGGTTTGGCTACACCTTC; CDR3aa: CSVTGTGFGYTF
j_gene: TRBJ2-3; v_gene: TRBV6-1; abundance: few; d_gene: TRBD2; CDR3nt: TGTGCCAGCTACAAGCGGGGGCCGGGACGTACGCAGTATTTT; CDR3aa: CASYKRGPGRTQYF
j_gene: TRBJ1-5; v_gene: TRBV4-1; abundance: many; d_gene: -; CDR3nt: TGCGCCAGCAGCCAAGGGGCGCGAGACGGCAATCAGCCCCAGCATTTT; CDR3aa: CASSQGARDGNQPQHF
j_gene: TRBJ2-1; v_gene: TRBV7-2; abundance: -; d_gene: -; CDR3nt: TGTGCCAGCAGCCTCCCCCGGGGGGCCGATGGGTACAATGAGCAGTTCTTC; CDR3aa: CASSLPRGADGYNEQFF
j_gene: TRBJ2-1; v_gene: TRBV6-2/TRBV6-3; abundance: -; d_gene: TRBD2; CDR3nt: TGTGCCAGCAGTTCGCAACTAGCGGGGGGCGGGAATGAGCAGTTCTTC; CDR3aa: CASSSQLAGGGNEQFF
j_gene: TRBJ2-3; v_gene: TRBV12-3/TRBV12-4; abundance: many; d_gene: -; CDR3nt: TGTGCCAGCAGTTTCCGATCCGGGCACACAGATACGCAGTATTTT; CDR3aa: CASSFRSGHTDTQYF
j_gene: TRBJ2-3; v_gene: TRBV4-1; abundance: many; d_gene: -; CDR3nt: TGCGCCAGCAGCCAAGATCGGGGCGGCGGCGTGGATACGCAGTATTTT; CDR3aa: CASSQDRGGGVDTQYF
j_gene: TRBJ2-2; v_gene: TRBV7-2; abundance: -; d_gene: -; CDR3nt: TGTGCCAGCAGCCTCCGCGACCTGAGAAACACCGGGGAGCTGTTTTTT; CDR3aa: CASSLRDLRNTGELFF
j_gene: TRBJ2-3; v_gene: TRBV9; abundance: many; d_gene: TRBD2; CDR3nt: TGTGCCAGCAGCGTACTAGCGGGGGTCACAGATACGCAGTATTTT; CDR3aa: CASSVLAGVTDTQYF
j_gene: TRBJ2-1; v_gene: TRBV6-5; abundance: -; d_gene: TRBD1; CDR3nt: TGTGCCAGCAGTTACTCCGGGACAGGGGGCCCTCTTCCTGAGCAGTTCTTC; CDR3aa: CASSYSGTGGPLPEQFF
j_gene: TRBJ2-2; v_gene: TRBV20-1; abundance: -; d_gene: -; CDR3nt: TGCAGTGCTAGAGAGGGGGTCCGAGGGACAAGAAACACCGGGGAGCTGTTTTTT; CDR3aa: CSAREGVRGTRNTGELFF
j_gene: TRBJ2-5; v_gene: TRBV7-9; abundance: -; d_gene: -; CDR3nt: TGTGCCAGCAGCTCCCCGACGGAGCCACAAGAGACCCAGTACTTC; CDR3aa: CASSSPTEPQETQYF
j_gene: TRBJ2-2; v_gene: TRBV4-3; abundance: few; d_gene: -; CDR3nt: TGCGCCAGCAGCCAGGAACTTCTAGCGGGGGAGCTGTTTTTT; CDR3aa: CASSQELLAGELFF
j_gene: TRBJ2-3; v_gene: TRBV6-1; abundance: -; d_gene: -; CDR3nt: TGTGCCAGCACCGGGGGCGTAAGGGCAGATACGCAGTATTTT; CDR3aa: CASTGGVRADTQYF
j_gene: TRBJ1-5; v_gene: TRBV20-1; abundance: few; d_gene: -; CDR3nt: TGCAGTGCCGAGACATGGAATCAGCCCCAGCATTTT; CDR3aa: CSAETWNQPQHF
j_gene: TRBJ1-6; v_gene: TRBV9; abundance: few; d_gene: -; CDR3nt: TGTGCCAGCAGCGCTACAGGGTCTTCACCCCTCCACTTT; CDR3aa: CASSATGSSPLHF
j_gene: TRBJ2-2; v_gene: TRBV7-9; abundance: -; d_gene: TRBD2; CDR3nt: TGTGCCAGCAGCCCATACCGACTAGCGGCCACCGGGGAGCTGTTTTTT; CDR3aa: CASSPYRLAATGELFF
j_gene: TRBJ2-7; v_gene: TRBV13; abundance: many; d_gene: TRBD1; CDR3nt: TGTGCCAGCAGCCTCCTCGCAGGACAGGGTTACGAGCAGTACTTC; CDR3aa: CASSLLAGQGYEQYF
j_gene: TRBJ1-1; v_gene: TRBV20-1; abundance: few; d_gene: -; CDR3nt: TGCAGTGCTAGATACCCGGGGAACACTGAAGCTTTCTTT; CDR3aa: CSARYPGNTEAFF
j_gene: TRBJ2-2; v_gene: TRBV29-1; abundance: -; d_gene: -; CDR3nt: TGCAGCGTTCTGGTCGTGAGGAACACCGGGGAGCTGTTTTTT; CDR3aa: CSVLVVRNTGELFF
j_gene: TRBJ1-2; v_gene: TRBV20-1; abundance: few; d_gene: -; CDR3nt: TGCAGTGCTAGAGATCCTAGGCAGGGGAACTATGGCTACACCTTC; CDR3aa: CSARDPRQGNYGYTF
j_gene: TRBJ2-1; v_gene: TRBV29-1; abundance: many; d_gene: -; CDR3nt: TGCAGCGTTGAGATTGGTCACAATGAGCAGTTCTTC; CDR3aa: CSVEIGHNEQFF
j_gene: TRBJ2-3; v_gene: TRBV6-5; abundance: few; d_gene: -; CDR3nt: TGTGCCAGCAGTTCCGGGGCAGTAATTACAGATACGCAGTATTTT; CDR3aa: CASSSGAVITDTQYF
j_gene: TRBJ2-1; v_gene: TRBV7-2; abundance: many; d_gene: -; CDR3nt: TGTGCCAGCAGCCGCGACAGGTCCTACAATGAGCAGTTCTTC; CDR3aa: CASSRDRSYNEQFF
j_gene: TRBJ1-2; v_gene: TRBV2; abundance: -; d_gene: -; CDR3nt: TGTACCATCTGTTTAACGGGAGATTCTAACTATGGCTACACCTTC; CDR3aa: CTICLTGDSNYGYTF
j_gene: TRBJ2-5; v_gene: TRBV28; abundance: few; d_gene: -; CDR3nt: TGTGCCAGCAGCGAACTCCAAGAGACCCAGTACTTC; CDR3aa: CASSELQETQYF
j_gene: TRBJ2-3; v_gene: TRBV6-1; abundance: few; d_gene: -; CDR3nt: TGTGCCAGCATCTCCCTCATCGACACAGATACGCAGTATTTT; CDR3aa: CASISLIDTDTQYF
j_gene: TRBJ1-5; v_gene: TRBV4-1; abundance: many; d_gene: -; CDR3nt: TGCGCCAGCAGCCAACTCGACAGCATCAATCAGCCCCAGCATTTT; CDR3aa: CASSQLDSINQPQHF
j_gene: TRBJ1-3; v_gene: TRBV5-1; abundance: -; d_gene: -; CDR3nt: TGCGCCAGCAGCAGCACGGACATACGCTCTGGAAACACCATATATTTT; CDR3aa: CASSSTDIRSGNTIYF
j_gene: TRBJ2-7; v_gene: TRBV10-2; abundance: many; d_gene: -; CDR3nt: TGCGCCAGCAGTGGCACAGGGATCTACGAGCAGTACTTC; CDR3aa: CASSGTGIYEQYF
j_gene: TRBJ1-1; v_gene: TRBV4-1; abundance: many; d_gene: -; CDR3nt: TGCGCCAGCAGCCTACATTTCAGGGGAAGCGCTGAAGCTTTCTTT; CDR3aa: CASSLHFRGSAEAFF
j_gene: TRBJ2-1; v_gene: TRBV29-1; abundance: few; d_gene: TRBD1; CDR3nt: TGCAGCGTTGAAGGACAGGGTGGTGAGCAGTTCTTC; CDR3aa: CSVEGQGGEQFF
j_gene: TRBJ2-1; v_gene: TRBV7-2; abundance: few; d_gene: TRBD2; CDR3nt: TGTGCCAGCAGCTCGACTAGCGGGGGTGGCAATGAGCAGTTCTTC; CDR3aa: CASSSTSGGGNEQFF
j_gene: TRBJ2-1; v_gene: TRBV5-1; abundance: -; d_gene: TRBD2; CDR3nt: TGCGCCAGCGTCTCCGGGACTAGCGGACCCCGGGGCAATGAGCAGTTCTTC; CDR3aa: CASVSGTSGPRGNEQFF
j_gene: TRBJ2-5; v_gene: TRBV30; abundance: -; d_gene: -; CDR3nt: TGTGCCTGGAACACGGGGCTGGACGGAGAGACCCAGTACTTC; CDR3aa: CAWNTGLDGETQYF
j_gene: TRBJ2-2; v_gene: TRBV21-1; abundance: few; d_gene: -; CDR3nt: TGTGCCAGCAGCAAAGCGACACTTGTGGGGGAGCTGTTTTTT; CDR3aa: CASSKATLVGELFF
j_gene: TRBJ1-3; v_gene: TRBV7-2; abundance: many; d_gene: TRBD1; CDR3nt: TGTGCCAGCAGCTTAAACTCTGGGACAGGGGTCGGAAACACCATATATTTT; CDR3aa: CASSLNSGTGVGNTIYF
j_gene: TRBJ2-1; v_gene: TRBV20-1; abundance: -; d_gene: TRBD2; CDR3nt: TGCAGTGCCAGGGACTACTATGAGTTCTTC; CDR3aa: CSARDYYEFF